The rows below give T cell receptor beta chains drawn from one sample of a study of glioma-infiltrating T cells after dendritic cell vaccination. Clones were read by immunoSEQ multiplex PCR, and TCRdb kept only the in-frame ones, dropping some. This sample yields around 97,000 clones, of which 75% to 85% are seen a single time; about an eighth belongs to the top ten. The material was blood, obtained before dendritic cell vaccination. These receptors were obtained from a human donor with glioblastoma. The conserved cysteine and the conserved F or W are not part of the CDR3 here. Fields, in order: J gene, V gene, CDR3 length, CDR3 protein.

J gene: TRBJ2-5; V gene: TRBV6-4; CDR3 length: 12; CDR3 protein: ASTRGLLQETQY
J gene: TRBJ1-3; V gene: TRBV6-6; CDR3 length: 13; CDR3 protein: ASSGTGGAGNTIY
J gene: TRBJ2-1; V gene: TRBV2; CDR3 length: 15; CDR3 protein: ASRGDRRMVDQDEQF
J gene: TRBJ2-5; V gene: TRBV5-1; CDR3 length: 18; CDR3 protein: ASSLGLPDSFESFGETQY
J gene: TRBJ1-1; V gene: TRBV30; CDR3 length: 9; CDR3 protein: AWSVGSEAF
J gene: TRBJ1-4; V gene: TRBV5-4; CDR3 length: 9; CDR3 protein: ASSFEEKLF
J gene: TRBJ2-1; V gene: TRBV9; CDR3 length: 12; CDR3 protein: ASSAGGGHPEQF
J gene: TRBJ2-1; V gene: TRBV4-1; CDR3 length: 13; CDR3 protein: ASSQGGTSNDEQF
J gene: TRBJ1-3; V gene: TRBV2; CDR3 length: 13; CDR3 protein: ASSEGSYSGNTIY
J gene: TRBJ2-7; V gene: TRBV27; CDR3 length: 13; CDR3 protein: ASSLSVLLSYEQY
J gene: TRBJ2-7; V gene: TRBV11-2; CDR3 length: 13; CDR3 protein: ASSLFGGHPYEQY
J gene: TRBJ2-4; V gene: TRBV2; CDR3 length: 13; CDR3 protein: ASSESGGISGIQY
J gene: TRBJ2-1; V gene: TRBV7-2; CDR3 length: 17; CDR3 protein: ASSHLRGGGIREDNEQF
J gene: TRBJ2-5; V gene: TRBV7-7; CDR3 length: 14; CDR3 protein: ASSLALSSGGETQY
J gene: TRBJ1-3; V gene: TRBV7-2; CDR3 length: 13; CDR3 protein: ASSLVGDREFSIY
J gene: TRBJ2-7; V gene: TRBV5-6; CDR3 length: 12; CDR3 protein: ASSFRGSSYEQY
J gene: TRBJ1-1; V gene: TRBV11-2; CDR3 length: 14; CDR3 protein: ASSLSLGEVGTEAF
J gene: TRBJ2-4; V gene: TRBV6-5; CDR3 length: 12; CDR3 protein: ASSSGTGWDIQY
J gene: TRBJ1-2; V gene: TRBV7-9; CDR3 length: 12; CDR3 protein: ASSLDFTGEGYT
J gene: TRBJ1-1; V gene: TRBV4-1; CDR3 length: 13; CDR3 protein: ASSQPGTANTEAF
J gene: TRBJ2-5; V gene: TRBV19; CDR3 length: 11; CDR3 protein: ASRLKLQETQY
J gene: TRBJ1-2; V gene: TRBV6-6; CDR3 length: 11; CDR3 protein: ASSRDRGYGYT
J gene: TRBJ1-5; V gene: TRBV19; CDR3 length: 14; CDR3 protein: ASSSLGRGKNQPQH
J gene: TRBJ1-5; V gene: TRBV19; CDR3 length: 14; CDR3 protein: ASSPDRVWGNQPQH
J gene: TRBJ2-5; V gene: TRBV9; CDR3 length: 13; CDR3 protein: ASSVQLGGPETQY
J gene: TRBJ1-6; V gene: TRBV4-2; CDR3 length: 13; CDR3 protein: ASSPRQGYNSPLH
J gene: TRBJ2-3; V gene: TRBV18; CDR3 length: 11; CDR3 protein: ASSPLAPDTQY
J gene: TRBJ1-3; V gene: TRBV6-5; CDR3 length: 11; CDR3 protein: ASRRSSGNTIY
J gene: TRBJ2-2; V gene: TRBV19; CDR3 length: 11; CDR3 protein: ASRGGNTGELF
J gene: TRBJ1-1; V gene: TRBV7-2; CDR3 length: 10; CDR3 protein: ASSNKSREAF
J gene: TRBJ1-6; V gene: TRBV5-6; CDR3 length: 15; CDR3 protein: ASSFLNGHRVGSPLH
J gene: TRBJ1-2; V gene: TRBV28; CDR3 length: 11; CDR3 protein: ASTLLRGAGYT
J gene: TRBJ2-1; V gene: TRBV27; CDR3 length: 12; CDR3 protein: ASSWGGPYNEQF
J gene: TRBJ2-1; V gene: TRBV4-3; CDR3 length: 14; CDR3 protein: ASSQERGSSYNEQF
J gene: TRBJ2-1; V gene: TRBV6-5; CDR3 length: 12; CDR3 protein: ASSFLRGADEQF
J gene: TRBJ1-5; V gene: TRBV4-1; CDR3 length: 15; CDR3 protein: ASSQTKGQGRNQPQH
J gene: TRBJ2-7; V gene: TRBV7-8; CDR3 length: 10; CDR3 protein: ASSLRAGEQY
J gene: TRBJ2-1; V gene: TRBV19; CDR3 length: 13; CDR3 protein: ASSIVGTGGNEQF
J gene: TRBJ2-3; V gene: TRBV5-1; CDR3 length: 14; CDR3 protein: ASSLDGTGITDTQY
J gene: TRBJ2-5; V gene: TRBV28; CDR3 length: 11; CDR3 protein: ASISTGRETQY
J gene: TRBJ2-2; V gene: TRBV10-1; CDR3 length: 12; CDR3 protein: ASGSGRTTGELF
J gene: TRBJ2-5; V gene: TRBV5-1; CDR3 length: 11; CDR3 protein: ASSFSGQETQY